This T cell receptor beta chain was recovered during a study of blood T cell repertoires in COVID-19. The CDR3 extends over 13 amino acids. After removal of 3 bases from V and 8 bases from J, the junction contained 4 bases not matched to a gene. CDR1 is SNHLY and CDR2 is FYNNEI in the germline V gene. Clones were read by immunoSEQ multiplex PCR, and TCRdb kept only the in-frame ones, dropping some. The table includes under 400,000 clones, 85% to 90% detected once. The V and J genes are TRBV2 and TRBJ2-1, with 7 bases lining up with TRBD2. This clonotype was obtained from a woman in her 30s with COVID-19, enrolled during active disease. Sequencing was carried out using peripheral blood. The CDR3 loop reads CASSDRGVDEQFF. The CDR3 DNA reads as TGTGCCAGCAGTGATCGGGGGGTCGATGAGCAGTTCTTC.